The next 23 T cell receptor beta chains were all read from a single sample in a study of blood T cell repertoires in COVID-19. Assay: immunoSEQ multiplex PCR; the TCRdb copy retains only in-frame clones and omits some. Here the sample spans roughly 400,000 clones, around 87% being singletons. The source material was peripheral blood. These receptors all stem from a woman aged 60-75 years with COVID-19, enrolled during active disease.

The chain carries TRBV5-4 and TRBJ2-1, with D perhaps matching TRBD1 (6 bases). V lost 3 bases and J 3 bases, leaving 13 bases between the germline ends. Looked up from germline, CDR1 is SGHNT and CDR2 is YYREEE (reference sequence). The CDR3 is 15 residues long. The CDR3 protein is CASSSPGTNYNEQFF. CDR3 sequence (DNA): TGTGCCAGCAGCTCGCCGGGGACAAACTACAATGAGCAGTTCTTC.

The chain recombines TRBV4-2 with TRBJ2-5; possibly TRBD2 for D (6 bases). The CDR3 has 17 residues. The V gene lost 4 bases and the J gene lost 0 bases, with 18 bases spanning the gap. CDR1 is LGHNA and CDR2 is YNFKEQ in the germline V gene. The CDR3 coding sequence is TGTGCCAGCAGCCCAATGGGGCGGGGACGATACCAAGAGACCCAGTACTTC. Translated: CASSPMGRGRYQETQYF.

The chain is built from TRBV19 and TRBJ1-1; tentative D call: TRBD1 (6 bases). Germline-derived CDR1 and CDR2 are LNHDA and SQIVND (reference sequence). The CDR3 totals 15 residues. The V gene lost 7 bases and the J gene lost 5 bases, with 20 bases spanning the gap. The CDR3 DNA sequence: TGTGCCAGTACCATCAGGGGCAGGGTTGAGACTGAAGCTTTCTTT. Protein sequence: CASTIRGRVETEAFF.

V and J are TRBV7-9 and TRBJ2-1; a possible D gene is TRBD2 (6 bases). The CDR3 is made up of 16 amino acids. In germline, CDR1 is SEHNR, CDR2 FQNEAQ (reference sequence). V was shortened by 5 bases and J by 1 base, with 15 bases between the two germline ends. The CDR3 region has the DNA TGTGCCAGCAGCCCGGACTGGGCGGGATCCTACAATGAGCAGTTCTTC. It is translated as CASSPDWAGSYNEQFF.

The chain combines TRBV5-8 with TRBJ2-3; D gene unclear. The CDR3 spans 12 residues. Germline V gene data show CDR1 as SGHTS and CDR2 as YDEGEE. V was trimmed by 6 bases and J by 6 bases, leaving 11 bases between them. The CDR3 spells CASTLPSDTQYF. CDR3 nucleotides: TGTGCCAGCACCCTCCCCTCCGATACGCAGTATTTT.

The J gene is TRBJ2-2, the V gene TRBV15, with unresolved D. The CDR3 covers 15 residues. Trimming removed 0 bases from V and 0 bases from J, with 5 bases in between. Germline V lookup: CDR1 LNHNV, CDR2 YYDKDF (reference sequence). The CDR3 DNA reads TGTGCCACCAGCAGAGATTCGGCGAACACCGGGGAGCTGTTTTTT. Its translation is CATSRDSANTGELFF.

The chain employs TRBV18 and TRBJ1-2; D is ambiguous. CDR1 is KGHSH, CDR2 LQKENI, per germline. V gave up 0 bases and J gave up 7 bases, with 15 bases separating them. The CDR3 covers 15 residues. The chain's CDR3 is CASSPPGERRSGYTF. As DNA, the CDR3 is TGTGCCAGCTCACCACCGGGTGAACGGAGATCTGGCTACACCTTC.

This chain joins TRBV6-5 and TRBJ1-1, with 10 bases identical to TRBD1. The CDR3 consists of 12 residues. The germline V gene has CDR1 MNHEY and CDR2 SVGAGI. Trimming cost V 10 bases and J 3 bases; bases outside gene matches: 2. This CDR3 is CATGQGYTEAFF. The CDR3, as DNA: TGTGCCACGGGACAGGGGTACACTGAAGCTTTCTTT.

The CDR3 here is CASRGDRFNYGYTF. The DNA for the CDR3 is TGTGCCAGTAGAGGGGACAGATTTAACTATGGCTACACCTTC. V and J are TRBV19 and TRBJ1-2, with 7 nucleotides matching TRBD1. Germline V gene sequence: CDR1 LNHDA, CDR2 SQIVND (reference sequence). This CDR3 is 14 amino acids long. V lost 6 bases to trimming and J lost 1 base; unmatched junction nucleotides: 5.

The V and J genes are TRBV9 and TRBJ1-2; the match to TRBD1 covers 7 bases. Per the germline V gene, CDR1 is SGDLS and CDR2 is YYNGEE. This CDR3 region has 14 residues. V shed 4 bases, J shed 5 bases, and the junction held 8 bases outside the gene matches. Written as DNA, the CDR3 is TGTGCCAGCAGCTCCTCAGGGGGTGGATATGGCTACACCTTC. Translation: CASSSSGGGYGYTF.

CDR3 coding DNA: TGTGCCAGCAGCTCCACGGTATTAGATGTTACCGAGCAGTACTTC. It translates to CASSSTVLDVTEQYF. This chain uses TRBV7-8 with TRBJ2-7; no clear D. Germline lookup yields CDR1 SGHVS and CDR2 FQNEAQ. This CDR3 is 15 amino acids long. Trimming removed 4 bases from V and 6 bases from J, with 19 bases in between.

The chain carries TRBV7-6 and TRBJ2-3; D uncertain. The length of the CDR3 is 18 residues. V was shortened by 2 bases and J by 0 bases, with 18 bases between the two germline ends. Looked up from germline, CDR1 is SGHVS and CDR2 is FNYEAQ. CDR3 region: CASSLPQQSLGSTDTQYF. The CDR3 coding sequence is TGTGCCAGCAGCTTACCCCAACAGTCACTTGGTAGCACAGATACGCAGTATTTT. The full variable domain, completed using reference TRBV7-6 and TRBJ2-3, is GAGVSQSPRYKVTKRGQDVALRCDPISGHVSLYWYRQALGQGPEFLTYFNYEAQQDKSGLPNDRFSAERPEGSISTLTIQRTEQRDSAMYRCASSLPQQSLGSTDTQYFGPGTRLTVL.

CDR3 in amino acids: CASSVQGQGTEAFF. CDR3 coding DNA: TGTGCCAGCAGCGTACAGGGGCAGGGCACTGAAGCTTTCTTT. The rearrangement links TRBV9 to TRBJ1-1; TRBD1 might be the D (6 bases). Per germline, CDR1 SGDLS and CDR2 YYNGEE. V gave up 1 base and J gave up 4 bases, with 11 bases separating them. This CDR3 contains 14 residues. The full variable domain, rest sourced from reference TRBV9 and TRBJ1-1, is DSGVTQTPKHLITATGQRVTLRCSPRSGDLSVYWYQQSLDQGLQFLIQYYNGEERAKGNILERFSAQQFPDLHSELNLSSLELGDSALYFCASSVQGQGTEAFFGQGTRLTVV.

The rearrangement links TRBV28 to TRBJ1-2; weak D call: TRBD1 (5 bases). V was clipped by 6 bases and J by 1 base, with 9 bases between them. The CDR3 covers 13 residues. Germline V gene lookup returns CDR1 MDHEN and CDR2 SYDVKM. CDR3: CASRDDSNYGYTF. The CDR3 DNA is TGTGCCAGCAGGGATGACAGTAACTATGGCTACACCTTC.

J is TRBJ1-2 and V is TRBV7-2; TRBD1 might be the D (6 bases). Germline V gene lookup returns CDR1 SGHTA and CDR2 FQGNSA. V lost 2 bases and J 4 bases, leaving 11 bases between the germline ends. CDR3 length: 14 amino acids. CDR3 sequence reads: CASSLKGHPYGYTF. In nucleotides, the CDR3 is TGTGCCAGCAGCTTAAAGGGACATCCCTATGGCTACACCTTC.

This clone was counted a single time. The chain links TRBV7-2 to TRBJ1-1; 8 nucleotides line up with TRBD1. CDR3 length: 15 residues. V dropped 2 bases and J dropped 2; count of bases not matched to a gene: 4. Germline V lookup: CDR1 SGHTA, CDR2 FQGNSA. The CDR3 DNA reads TGTGCCAGCAGCTTACCGGACAGGGTCAACACTGAAGCTTTCTTT. Residues: CASSLPDRVNTEAFF.

The chain is built from TRBV12-5 and TRBJ2-2; TRBD1 matches 12 bases. The CDR3 extends over 18 amino acids. Germline V gives CDR1 LGHNT, CDR2 FRNRAP. V was pared by 6 bases and J by 6 bases, with 14 bases of the junction left unmatched. DNA of the CDR3: TGTGCTAGTGGACCTCCGGGACAGGGGGCGACGTACCCCGGGGAGCTGTTTTTT. Translated: CASGPPGQGATYPGELFF. The complete variable domain, with remaining parts taken from reference TRBV12-5 and TRBJ2-2, reads DARVTQTPRHKVTEMGQEVTMRCQPILGHNTVFWYRQTMMQGLELLAYFRNRAPLDDSGMPKDRFSAEMPDATLATLKIQPSEPRDSAVYFCASGPPGQGATYPGELFFGEGSRLTVL.

CDR3 protein: CASSRSQPGQGWADTQYF. In nucleotides, the CDR3 is TGTGCCAGCAGTCGAAGCCAACCGGGACAGGGGTGGGCAGATACGCAGTATTTT. V usage is TRBV28 and J usage is TRBJ2-3; 10 bases match TRBD1. Germline V gives CDR1 MDHEN, CDR2 SYDVKM. Trimming removed 5 bases from V and 4 bases from J; junction bases left unmatched: 15. This CDR3 spans 18 amino acids.

This chain links TRBV28 with TRBJ2-3; tentatively, D is TRBD1 (5 bases). The CDR3 runs to 16 residues. V shed 1 base and J shed 2 bases, with 13 bases lying between them. The germline CDR1 and CDR2 sequences are MDHEN and SYDVKM. This chain's CDR3 is CASSLYQGVTTDTQYF. The CDR3 DNA sequence: TGTGCCAGCAGTTTATATCAAGGGGTCACCACAGATACGCAGTATTTT. Full variable domain (rest looked up from reference TRBV28 and TRBJ2-3): DVKVTQSSRYLVKRTGEKVFLECVQDMDHENMFWYRQDPGLGLRLIYFSYDVKMKEKGDIPEGYSVSREKKERFSLILESASTNQTSMYLCASSLYQGVTTDTQYFGPGTRLTVL.

The CDR3 loop reads CAITNMGQGASGYTF. Written as DNA, the CDR3 is TGTGCCATCACCAACATGGGACAGGGGGCCAGTGGCTACACCTTC. The chain has TRBV10-3 and TRBJ1-2, with 12 nucleotides matching TRBD1. Germline V gene data show CDR1 as ENHRY and CDR2 as SYGVKD. The CDR3 extends over 15 amino acids. With 7 bases clipped from V and 7 bases from J, the junction kept 10 bases outside the gene matches.

The CDR3 region has the DNA TGTGCTAGTGGTTCCTGGACAGGGAGGCAGGTCACTGAAGCTTTCTTT. It is translated as CASGSWTGRQVTEAFF. The genes are TRBV12-5 and TRBJ1-1; TRBD1 matches at 8 bases. V lost 4 bases to trimming and J lost 4 bases; unmatched junction nucleotides: 11. The germline V gene has CDR1 LGHNT and CDR2 FRNRAP. This CDR3 region has 16 residues.

This chain links TRBV2 with TRBJ2-7, with D possibly TRBD1 on 5 matching bases. V was trimmed by 7 bases and J by 4 bases, leaving 14 bases between them. CDR1 and CDR2 (germline): SNHLY, FYNNEI. This CDR3 spans 13 amino acids. The CDR3 is CASIQGLAYEQYF. The CDR3 bases are TGTGCCAGCATTCAGGGTTTGGCGTACGAGCAGTACTTC.

The chain has TRBV11-2 and TRBJ1-2, with 8 nucleotides matching TRBD1. This CDR3 spans 13 amino acids. CDR1 is SGHAT and CDR2 is FQNNGV in the germline V gene. Trimming cost V 5 bases and J 5 bases; bases outside gene matches: 4. The chain's CDR3 is CASSEGQGYGYTF. The CDR3 region has the DNA TGTGCCAGCAGCGAAGGACAGGGATATGGCTACACCTTC. The whole variable domain, remainder taken from reference TRBV11-2 and TRBJ1-2, is EAGVAQSPRYKIIEKRQSVAFWCNPISGHATLYWYQQILGQGPKLLIQFQNNGVVDDSQLPKDRFSAERLKGVDSTLKIQPAKLEDSAVYLCASSEGQGYGYTFGSGTRLTVV.